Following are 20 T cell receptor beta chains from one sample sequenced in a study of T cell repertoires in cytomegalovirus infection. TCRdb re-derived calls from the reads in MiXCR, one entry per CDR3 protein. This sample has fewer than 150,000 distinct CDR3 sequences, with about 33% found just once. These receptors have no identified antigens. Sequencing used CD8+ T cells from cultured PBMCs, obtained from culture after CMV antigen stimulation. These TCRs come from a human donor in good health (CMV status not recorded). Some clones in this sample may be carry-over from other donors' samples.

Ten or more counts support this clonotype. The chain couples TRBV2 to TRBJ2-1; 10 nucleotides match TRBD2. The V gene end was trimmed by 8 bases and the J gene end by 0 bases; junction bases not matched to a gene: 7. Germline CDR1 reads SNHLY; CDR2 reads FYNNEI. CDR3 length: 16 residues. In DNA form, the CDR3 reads TGTGCCAGCTGGACTAGCGGAACGATCTCCTACAATGAGCAGTTCTTC. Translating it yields CASWTSGTISYNEQFF.

CDR3 sequence reads: CASSDSRTAYNQPQHF. The DNA for the CDR3 is TGTGCCAGCAGTGACTCGAGGACAGCATACAATCAGCCCCAGCATTTT. J is TRBJ1-5 and V is TRBV25-1, with TRBD1 as a possible D gene (6 bases). Germline CDR1 and CDR2: MGHDK and SYGVNS. The germline V and J ends were trimmed by 3 bases and 3 bases, with 15 bases remaining between them. The CDR3 runs to 16 residues. Full variable domain (missing parts from reference TRBV25-1 and TRBJ1-5): EADIYQTPRYLVIGTGKKITLECSQTMGHDKMYWYQQDPGMELHLIHYSYGVNSTEKGDLSSESTVSRIRTEHFPLTLESARPSHTSQYLCASSDSRTAYNQPQHFGDGTRLSIL.

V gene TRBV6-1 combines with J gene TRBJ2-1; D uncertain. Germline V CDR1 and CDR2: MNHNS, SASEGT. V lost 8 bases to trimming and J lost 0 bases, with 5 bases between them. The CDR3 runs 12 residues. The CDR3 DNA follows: TGTGCCAGCCAACTCTCCTACAATGAGCAGTTCTTC. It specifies CASQLSYNEQFF.

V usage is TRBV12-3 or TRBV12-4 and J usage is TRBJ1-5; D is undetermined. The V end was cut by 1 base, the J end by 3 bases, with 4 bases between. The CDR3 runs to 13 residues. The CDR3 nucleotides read TGTGCCAGCAGTTTAGGAACCAATCAGCCCCAGCATTTT. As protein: CASSLGTNQPQHF.

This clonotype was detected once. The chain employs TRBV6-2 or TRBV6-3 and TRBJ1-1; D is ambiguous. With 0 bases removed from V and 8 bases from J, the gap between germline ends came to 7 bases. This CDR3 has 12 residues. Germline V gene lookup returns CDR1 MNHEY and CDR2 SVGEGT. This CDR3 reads CASSYSLGEAFF. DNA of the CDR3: TGTGCCAGCAGTTACTCTTTAGGAGAAGCTTTCTTT.

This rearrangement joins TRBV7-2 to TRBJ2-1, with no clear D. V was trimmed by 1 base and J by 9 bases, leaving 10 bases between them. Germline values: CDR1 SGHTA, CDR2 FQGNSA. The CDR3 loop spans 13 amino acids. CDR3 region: CASSLDWLPEQFF. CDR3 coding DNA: TGTGCCAGCAGCTTAGATTGGCTTCCTGAGCAGTTCTTC.

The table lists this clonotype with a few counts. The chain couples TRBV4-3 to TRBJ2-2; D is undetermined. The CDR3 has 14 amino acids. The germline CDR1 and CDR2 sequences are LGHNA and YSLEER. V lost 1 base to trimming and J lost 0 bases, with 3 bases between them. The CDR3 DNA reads TGCGCCAGCAGCCAAGGGTCGAACACCGGGGAGCTGTTTTTT. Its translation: CASSQGSNTGELFF.

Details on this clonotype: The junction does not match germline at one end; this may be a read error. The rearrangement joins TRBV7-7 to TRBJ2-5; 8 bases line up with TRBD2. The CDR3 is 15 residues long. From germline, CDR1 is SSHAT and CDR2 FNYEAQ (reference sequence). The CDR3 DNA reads TGTGCTAGCAGCTTAGTGGCTAGCGGGCAAGAGACCCAGTACTTC. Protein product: CASSLVASGQETQYF.

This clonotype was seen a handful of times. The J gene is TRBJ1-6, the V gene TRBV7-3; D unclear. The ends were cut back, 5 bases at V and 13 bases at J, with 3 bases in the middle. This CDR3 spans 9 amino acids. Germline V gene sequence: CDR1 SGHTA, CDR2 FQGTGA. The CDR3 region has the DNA TGTGCCAGCAGCCCCCCCCTCCACTTT. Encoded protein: CASSPPLHF.

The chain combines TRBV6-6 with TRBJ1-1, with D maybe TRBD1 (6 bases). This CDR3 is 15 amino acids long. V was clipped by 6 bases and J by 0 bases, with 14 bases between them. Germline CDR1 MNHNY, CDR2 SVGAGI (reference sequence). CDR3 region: CASRGPGELNTEAFF. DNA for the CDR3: TGTGCCAGCAGGGGACCAGGGGAGTTGAACACTGAAGCTTTCTTT.

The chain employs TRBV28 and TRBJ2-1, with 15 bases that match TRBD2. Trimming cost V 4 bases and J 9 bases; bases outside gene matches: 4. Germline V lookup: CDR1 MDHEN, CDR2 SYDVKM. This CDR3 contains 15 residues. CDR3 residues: CASSYGLAGGVEQFF. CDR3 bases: TGTGCCAGCAGTTATGGACTAGCGGGGGGGGTTGAGCAGTTCTTC.

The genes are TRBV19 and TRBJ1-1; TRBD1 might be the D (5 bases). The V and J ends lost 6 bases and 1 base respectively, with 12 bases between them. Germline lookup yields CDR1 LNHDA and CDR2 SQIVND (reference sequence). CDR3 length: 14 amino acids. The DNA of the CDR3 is TGTGCCAGTAGGGCGGACACCCCGAACACTGAAGCTTTCTTT. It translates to CASRADTPNTEAFF.

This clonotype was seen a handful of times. The CDR3 reads CATSGTPGTGELFF. DNA of the CDR3: TGTGCCACCAGTGGCACACCAGGGACCGGGGAGCTGTTTTTT. The chain is built from TRBV24-1 and TRBJ2-2; D is possibly TRBD1 (5 bases). Between the trimmed V and J ends, which lost 5 bases and 5 bases, there was a span of 11 bases. CDR3 length: 14 residues. The germline CDR1 and CDR2 sequences are KGHDR and SFDVKD.

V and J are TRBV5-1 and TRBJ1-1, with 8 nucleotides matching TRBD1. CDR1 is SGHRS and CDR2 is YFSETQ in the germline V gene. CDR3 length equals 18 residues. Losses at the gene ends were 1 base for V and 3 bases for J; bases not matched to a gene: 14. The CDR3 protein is CASSLTGFPETGDTEAFF. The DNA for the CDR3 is TGCGCCAGCAGCTTGACAGGGTTCCCGGAGACAGGGGACACTGAAGCTTTCTTT.

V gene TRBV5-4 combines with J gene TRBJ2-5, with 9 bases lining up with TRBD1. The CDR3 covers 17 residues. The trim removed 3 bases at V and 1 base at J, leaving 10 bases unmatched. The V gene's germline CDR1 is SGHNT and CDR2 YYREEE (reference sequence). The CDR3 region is CASSSHPGQGFQETQYF. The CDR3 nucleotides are TGTGCCAGCAGCTCGCATCCGGGACAGGGATTCCAAGAGACCCAGTACTTC. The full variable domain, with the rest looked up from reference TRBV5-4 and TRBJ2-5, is ETGVTQSPTHLIKTRGQQVTLRCSSQSGHNTVSWYQQALGQGPQFIFQYYREEENGRGNFPPRFSGLQFPNYSSELNVNALELDDSALYLCASSSHPGQGFQETQYFGPGTRLLVL.

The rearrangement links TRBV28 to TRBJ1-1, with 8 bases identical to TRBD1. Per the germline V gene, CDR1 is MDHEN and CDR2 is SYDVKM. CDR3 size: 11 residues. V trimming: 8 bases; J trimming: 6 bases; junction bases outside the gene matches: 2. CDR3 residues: CASDRGPEAFF. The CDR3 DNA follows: TGTGCCAGCGACAGGGGCCCTGAAGCTTTCTTT. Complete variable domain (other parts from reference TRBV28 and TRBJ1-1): DVKVTQSSRYLVKRTGEKVFLECVQDMDHENMFWYRQDPGLGLRLIYFSYDVKMKEKGDIPEGYSVSREKKERFSLILESASTNQTSMYLCASDRGPEAFFGQGTRLTVV.

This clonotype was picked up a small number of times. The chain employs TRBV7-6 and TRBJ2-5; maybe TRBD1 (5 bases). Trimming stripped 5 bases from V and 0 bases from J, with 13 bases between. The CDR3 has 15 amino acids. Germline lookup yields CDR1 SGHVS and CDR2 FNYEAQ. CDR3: CASSPQAGNQETQYF. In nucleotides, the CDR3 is TGTGCCAGCAGCCCCCAGGCAGGGAACCAAGAGACCCAGTACTTC.

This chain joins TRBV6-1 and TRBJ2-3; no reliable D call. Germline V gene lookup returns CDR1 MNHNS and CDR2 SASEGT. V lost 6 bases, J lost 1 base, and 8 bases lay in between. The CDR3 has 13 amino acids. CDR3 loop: CASRDGRTDTQYF. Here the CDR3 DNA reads TGTGCCAGCAGAGATGGACGCACAGATACGCAGTATTTT.

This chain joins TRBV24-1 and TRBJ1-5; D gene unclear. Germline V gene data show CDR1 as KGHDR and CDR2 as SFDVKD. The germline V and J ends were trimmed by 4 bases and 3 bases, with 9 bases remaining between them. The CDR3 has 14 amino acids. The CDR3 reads CATSEAGVNQPQHF. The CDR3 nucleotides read TGTGCCACCAGTGAGGCAGGAGTCAATCAGCCCCAGCATTTT.

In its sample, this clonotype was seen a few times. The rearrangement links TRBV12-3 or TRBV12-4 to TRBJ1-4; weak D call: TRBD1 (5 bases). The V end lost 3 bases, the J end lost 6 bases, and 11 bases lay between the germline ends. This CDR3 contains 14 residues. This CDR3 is CASSFWGMDEKLFF. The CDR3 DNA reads TGTGCCAGCAGTTTCTGGGGGATGGATGAAAAACTGTTTTTT.